This T cell receptor (beta chain) is from a study of cytotoxic CD8 clonotypes in ibrutinib-treated CLL. This clone was picked up one time. What it binds is unknown. Germline V gene lookup returns CDR1 MGHDK and CDR2 SYGVNS. Trimming stripped 1 base from V and 1 base from J, with 10 bases between. This CDR3 comprises 16 residues. The assay was immunoSEQ multiplex PCR, and TCRdb's table has in-frame clones only and misses some. The data hold some 92,000 clones, with 77% observed a single time. Study findings and constraints: Age-matched healthy donor levels were exceeded by baseline clonality, which tracked circulating CD8+ T-cell counts.

The sequence was collected from a human donor with chronic lymphocytic leukemia. The chain combines TRBV25-1 with TRBJ2-2, with a possible D match to TRBD1 (6 bases). The specimen comprised PBMCs, sampled after 24 months of ibrutinib treatment. CDR3 in amino acids: CASSEFGGRNTGELFF. In DNA form, the CDR3 reads TGTGCCAGCAGTGAATTTGGGGGCAGGAACACCGGGGAGCTGTTTTTT.